This T cell receptor (beta chain) emerged from a study of cytomegalovirus exposure and HLA in healthy donors. Study-level results: Clonal expansion was found to be greater in HLA-associated TCR beta chains than in equally common others in a later analysis.

There are 15 residues in the CDR3. Per germline, CDR1 SNHLY and CDR2 FYNNEI. V lost 8 bases to trimming and J lost 0 bases, with 14 bases between them. It was with 60 Vbeta and 13 Jbeta primers that the PCR ran. Repertoires were generated with immunoSEQ multiplex PCR, while TCRdb's copy carries only in-frame clones and drops some. The sample shows under 150,000 clones, 65% to 80% of them seen only once. A note on this clone: The target antigen is unknown.

The receptor comes from a woman in her thirties or forties in good health and CMV-seronegative. Sequencing was carried out using PBMCs. The chain is built from TRBV2 and TRBJ2-1, with D maybe TRBD2 (6 bases). The CDR3 region has the DNA TGTGCCAGCTCCAGAGGAGGGCCCTCCTACAATGAGCAGTTCTTC. As protein: CASSRGGPSYNEQFF.